Sequencing of this T cell receptor beta chain was carried out in a study of blood T cell repertoires in COVID-19. About the study: From the United States, Italy and Spain came samples of acute and convalescent COVID-19. Nucleic acid was either cDNA or gDNA, and it came from T cells, B-cell-depleted T cells, or PBMCs.

Authors' processing steps: From reference gene primer amplification, estimates of nucleated cell counts were derived. Generated by immunoSEQ multiplex PCR, the TCRdb table keeps only in-frame clones and is missing some. V and J calls and clone size are copied from that table; D and trimming were computed from the DNA. Of about 110,000 clones detected, roughly 85% appear once; the ten largest clones hold under 20%. Germline V gives CDR1 LGHDT, CDR2 YNNKEL (reference sequence). J gave up 6 bases and V 4 bases, and 1 base lay outside the gene matches. The CDR3 is made up of 14 amino acids. The source of this sequence is a woman aged 80 or over with active or convalescent COVID-19. V is TRBV3-1 (or the pseudogene TRBV3-2) and J is TRBJ2-1, with 12 bases lining up with TRBD2. Sequenced: peripheral blood. CDR3 DNA sequence: TGTGCCAGCAGCCTGACTAGCGGGAGCAATGAGCAGTTCTTC. This gives the protein CASSLTSGSNEQFF.